Shown below are 4 T cell receptor beta chains from a single sample sequenced in a study of synovial regulatory T cells in juvenile arthritis. Profiling relied on immunoSEQ multiplex PCR, and the TCRdb table lists in-frame clones only, not all of them. Recorded for this sample: approximately 720 clones. Synovial fluid was collected with matched peripheral blood from each patient with active arthritis. The source material was Treg cells from the synovium. The receptors here all came from a donor between 2 and 29 years old with juvenile idiopathic arthritis.

This clone registers medium-sized by frequency. The chain uses TRBV7-8 and TRBJ1-1. Germline V CDR1 and CDR2: SGHVS, FQNEAQ. The CDR3 is 13 amino acids. DNA is not recorded here. CDR3 protein: CASSLHLGAEAFF. Full variable domain (rest looked up from reference TRBV7-8 and TRBJ1-1): GAGVSQSPRYKVAKRGQDVALRCDPISGHVSLFWYQQALGQGPEFLTYFQNEAQLDKSGLPSDRFFAERPEGSVSTLKIQRTQQEDSAVYLCASSLHLGAEAFFGQGTRLTVV.

Its frequency marks this clone as medium-sized. V gene TRBV5-1 combines with J gene TRBJ2-1; there is no DNA to check the TCRdb D call of TRBD2. The CDR3 loop spans 15 amino acids. The nucleotide record is missing. In germline, CDR1 is SGHRS, CDR2 YFSETQ. This CDR3 is CASSLVGGAYNEQFF.

The chain combines TRBV30 with TRBJ1-3. The CDR3 covers 14 residues. DNA for this receptor is not on file. CDR1 is GTSNPN, CDR2 SVGIG, per germline (reference sequence). The CDR3 protein is CAWNSGRGGNAIYF.

Frequency places this clone as medium-sized (0.01 to 0.1%). The CDR3: CASSPDGGAPRGSGPLATDTQYF. The chain employs TRBV18 and TRBJ2-3; TCRdb selects TRBD2, and the lack of DNA leaves this call unchecked. The CDR3 contains 23 residues. The DNA is unrecorded. The V gene's germline CDR1 is KGHSH and CDR2 LQKENI.